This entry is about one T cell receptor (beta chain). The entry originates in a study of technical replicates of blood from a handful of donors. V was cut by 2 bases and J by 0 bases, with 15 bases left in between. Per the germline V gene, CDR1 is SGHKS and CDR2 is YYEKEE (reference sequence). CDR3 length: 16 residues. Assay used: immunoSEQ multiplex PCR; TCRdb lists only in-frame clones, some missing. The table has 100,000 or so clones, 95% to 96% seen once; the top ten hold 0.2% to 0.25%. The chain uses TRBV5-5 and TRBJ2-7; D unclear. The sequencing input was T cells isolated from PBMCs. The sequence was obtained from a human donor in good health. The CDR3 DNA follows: TGTGCCAGCAGCTTAGGTCCGGGTCCCAGCTCCTACGAGCAGTACTTC. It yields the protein CASSLGPGPSSYEQYF.